The present TCR beta chain was sequenced within a study of blood T cell repertoires in COVID-19 (dated by TCRdb to 2020 to 2021). Turning to the overall study: Samples from collaborators originated in the United States, Italy and Spain and spanned both the acute and convalescent phases of COVID-19. The dataset comprised deeply sampled blood TCRbeta repertoires from subjects exposed to, actively infected with, or recovered from COVID-19. The repertoires were released in a freely available public database meant as a resource for research on the immune response to SARS-CoV-2. The prospective study material was composed of cDNA or gDNA derived from T cells, B-cell-depleted T cells, or PBMCs. Sample metadata almost always included a de-identified subject ID, COVID-19 status, age in years and sex. The samples were drawn from the first 160 participants of the ongoing ImmuneRACE study and from more than 1,000 subjects provided by 6 global collaborators. Where HLA class I and class II types were available, the types were taken from metadata supplied by the sample provider, not from assay-based typing.

Turning to this clone: This receptor's antigen is unknown. Qualities for individual bases were not recorded, and no much larger clone is one base off.

The germline V gene yields SNHLY for CDR1 and FYNNEI for CDR2. V is shortened by 11 bases, J by 5 bases, and the region joining them spans 19 bases. The CDR3 goes from the cysteine to the phenylalanine over 13 residues. The kept DNA is CDR3 alone, 39 bases in frame from the first base. Points the paper makes about the study in general: How much clinical and demographic metadata was included differed by source and by participant, and the metadata was provided uncurated.

TCRbeta CDR3 regions were amplified from genomic DNA using the immunoSEQ Assay, a bias-controlled multiplex PCR. Concerning the study's data processing: Nucleated cell counts per sample were estimated from amplification of reference gene primers within the assay. To quantify the absolute abundance of each unique TCRbeta CDR3 rearrangement, sequence reads were collapsed and filtered. Productive Simpson clonality was computed per sample as the square root of Simpson's diversity index over productive rearrangements. Sourced from immuneACCESS, this table was stored by TCRdb with only in-frame sequences that have V and J called. A share of the clones is absent; for the studies checked, an unresolved V gene accounts for under half, and the remainder has no known explanation. The DNA gave D and trimming, while V, J and clone size come from that table. This sample comprises over 45,000 clones, more than 70% of them detected only once. The ten largest clones represent around 4.9% of the sample.

The collaborating institutions used their own protocols to collect whole blood in K2EDTA tubes. For TCRbeta analysis, collaborators shipped samples as frozen whole blood, isolated PBMCs, or DNA extracted from either of those sample types. This clonotype was sampled from a human donor in a cohort sampled during active COVID-19. Recombination joined TRBV2 with TRBJ2-7; the D gene is perhaps TRBD2, from 5 matching bases. Sequencing was done on a sample of peripheral blood. The nucleotides are TGTGCCGCCAGCAGTGAATTGGGAGACGAGCAGTACTTC. Translated, it gives CAASSELGDEQYF.